Sequencing of this TCR beta chain was carried out in a study of T-cell reconstitution after alpha-beta-depleted transplantation in children. Unique molecular identifiers were incorporated during preparation of the TCRbeta library. TCRdb reprocessed the PCR reads via MiXCR and lists one record per CDR3 protein. Of some 830,000 distinct CDR3 sequences detected, approximately 15% appear once; the ten largest clones hold approximately 5%. The V gene end was trimmed by 5 bases and the J gene end by 3 bases; junction bases not matched to a gene: 13. The CDR3 extends over 18 amino acids. Germline CDR1 is KGHSH and CDR2 is LQKENI.

The sequence was obtained from a male patient between 10 and 17 years old who had a stem cell transplant for acute lymphoblastic leukemia, so the T cells may come from the graft donor. The chain joins TRBV18 to TRBJ2-1, with 10 nucleotides matching TRBD2. The source was PBMCs, mostly from graft donor cells, collected 360 days after TCRalphabeta/CD19-depleted stem cell transplant. The CDR3 DNA follows: TGTGCCAGCTCAGCGAGGGGTGGACTAGCGGTAGTCTACAATGAGCAGTTCTTC. This codes for CASSARGGLAVVYNEQFF. Using reference TRBV18 and TRBJ2-1 for the parts outside the CDR3, the full variable domain is NAGVMQNPRHLVRRRGQEARLRCSPMKGHSHVYWYRQLPEEGLKFMVYLQKENIIDESGMPKERFSAEFPKEGPSILRIQQVVRGDSAAYFCASSARGGLAVVYNEQFFGPGTRLTVL.